Sequencing of this TCR beta chain was carried out in a study of T cells in Graves' hyperthyroidism and ophthalmopathy. The CDR3 regions of TCR beta were amplified from RNA transcripts. TCR CDR3 regions were first amplified by RT-PCR with HTBI primers. TCRdb re-called the multiplex PCR reads through MiXCR, storing one row per CDR3 protein. The table lists fewer than 450,000 distinct CDR3 sequences, about 18% of them singletons. This clonotype appeared many times. Its target is unknown. Regarding the study as a whole: Ophthalmopathy cases were set apart from stable hyperthyroidism by a 13 V-J model.

The ends lost 6 bases at V and 14 bases at J; junction bases unmatched: 12. Germline assignment: CDR1 MDHEN and CDR2 SYDVKM. The CDR3 has 13 amino acids. V usage is TRBV28 and J usage is TRBJ2-5, with TRBD1 matching 10 bases. Sequenced sample: blood. This clonotype was sampled from a woman aged 30 to 39 with Graves' hyperthyroidism that later progressed to Graves' ophthalmopathy. The chain's CDR3 is CASRVGGGQGIYF. Here the CDR3 DNA reads TGTGCCAGCAGGGTCGGCGGGGGACAGGGGATATACTTC.